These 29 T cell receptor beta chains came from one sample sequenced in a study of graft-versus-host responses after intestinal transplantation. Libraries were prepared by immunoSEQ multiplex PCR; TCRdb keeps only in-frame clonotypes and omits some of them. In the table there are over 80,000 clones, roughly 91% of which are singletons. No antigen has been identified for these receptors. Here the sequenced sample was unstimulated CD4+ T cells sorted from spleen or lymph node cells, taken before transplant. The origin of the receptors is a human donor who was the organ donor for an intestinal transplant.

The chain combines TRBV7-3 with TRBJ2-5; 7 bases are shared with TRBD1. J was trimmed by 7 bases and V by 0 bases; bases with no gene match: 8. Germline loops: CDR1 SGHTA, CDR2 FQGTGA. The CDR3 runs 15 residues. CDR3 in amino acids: CASSLTGGQGGTQYF. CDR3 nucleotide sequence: TGTGCCAGCAGCTTAACAGGGGGCCAAGGCGGGACCCAGTACTTC.

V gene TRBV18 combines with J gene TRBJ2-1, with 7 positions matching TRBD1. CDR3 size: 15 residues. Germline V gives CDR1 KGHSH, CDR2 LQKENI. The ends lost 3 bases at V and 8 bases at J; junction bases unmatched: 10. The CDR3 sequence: CASSPPGQWQDEQFF. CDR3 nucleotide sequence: TGTGCCAGCTCACCTCCGGGACAGTGGCAAGATGAGCAGTTCTTC.

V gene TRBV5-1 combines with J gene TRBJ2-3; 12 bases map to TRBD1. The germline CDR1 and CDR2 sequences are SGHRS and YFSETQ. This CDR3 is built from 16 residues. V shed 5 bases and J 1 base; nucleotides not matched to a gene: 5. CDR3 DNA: TGCGCCAGCAGGGGGGACAGGGGGCTTCGCACAGATACGCAGTATTTT. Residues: CASRGDRGLRTDTQYF.

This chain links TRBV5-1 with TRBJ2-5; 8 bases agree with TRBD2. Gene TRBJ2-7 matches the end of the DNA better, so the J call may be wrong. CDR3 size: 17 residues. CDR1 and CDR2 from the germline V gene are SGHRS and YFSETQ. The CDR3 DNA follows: TGCGCCAGCAGCTTCGCAGCGGGGGCCACCACCTCCTACGAGCAGTACTTC. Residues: CASSFAAGATTSYEQYF.

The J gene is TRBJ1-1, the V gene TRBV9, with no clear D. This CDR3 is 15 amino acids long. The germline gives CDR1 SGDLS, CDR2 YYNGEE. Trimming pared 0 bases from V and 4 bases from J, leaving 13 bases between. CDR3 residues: CASSVGGGRSTEAFF. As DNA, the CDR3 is TGTGCCAGCAGCGTAGGGGGAGGGAGGAGCACTGAAGCTTTCTTT.

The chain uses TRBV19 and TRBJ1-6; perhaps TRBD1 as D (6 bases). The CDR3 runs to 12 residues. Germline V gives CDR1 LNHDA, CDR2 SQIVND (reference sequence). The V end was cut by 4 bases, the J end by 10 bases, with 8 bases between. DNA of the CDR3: TGTGCCAGTAGTACAGGGGTGTCACCCCTCCACTTT. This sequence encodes CASSTGVSPLHF.

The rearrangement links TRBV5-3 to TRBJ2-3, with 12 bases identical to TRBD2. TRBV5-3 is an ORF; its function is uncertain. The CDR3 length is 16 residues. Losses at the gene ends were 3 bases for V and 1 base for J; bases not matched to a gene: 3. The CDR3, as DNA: TGTGCCAGAAGCTACCGGACTAGCGGGGGCACAGATACGCAGTATTTT. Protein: CARSYRTSGGTDTQYF.

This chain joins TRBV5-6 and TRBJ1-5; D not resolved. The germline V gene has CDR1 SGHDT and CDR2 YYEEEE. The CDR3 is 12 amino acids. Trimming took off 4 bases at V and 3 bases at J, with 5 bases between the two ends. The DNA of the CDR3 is TGTGCCAGCAGCAACTTCAATCAGCCCCAGCATTTT. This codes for CASSNFNQPQHF.

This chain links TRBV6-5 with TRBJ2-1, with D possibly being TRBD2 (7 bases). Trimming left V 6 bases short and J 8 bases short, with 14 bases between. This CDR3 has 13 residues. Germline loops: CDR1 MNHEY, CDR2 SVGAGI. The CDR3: CASRPGGGDEQFF. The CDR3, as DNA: TGTGCCAGCAGGCCGGGCGGGGGCGATGAGCAGTTCTTC.

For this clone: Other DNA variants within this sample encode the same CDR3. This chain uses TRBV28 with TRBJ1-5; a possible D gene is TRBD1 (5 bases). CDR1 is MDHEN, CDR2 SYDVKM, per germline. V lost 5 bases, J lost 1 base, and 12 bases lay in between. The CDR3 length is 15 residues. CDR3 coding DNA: TGTGCCAGCAGTCTACCCACAGGAAGCAATCAGCCCCAGCATTTT. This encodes CASSLPTGSNQPQHF.

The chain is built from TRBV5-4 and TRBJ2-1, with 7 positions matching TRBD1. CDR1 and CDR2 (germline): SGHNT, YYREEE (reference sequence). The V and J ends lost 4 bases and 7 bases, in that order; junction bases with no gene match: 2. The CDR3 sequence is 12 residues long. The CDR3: CASSQTGNEQFF. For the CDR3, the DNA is TGTGCCAGCAGCCAGACAGGGAATGAGCAGTTCTTC.

The CDR3 nucleotides read TGCGCCAGCAGCCACGGACAAGGCCCTATGAGGGAGCAGTACTTC. This encodes CASSHGQGPMREQYF. The V call is TRBV4-1, the J call TRBJ2-7, with a weak D call TRBD1 (5 bases). The germline V gene has CDR1 MGHRA and CDR2 YSYEKL. This CDR3 contains 15 residues. V was pared by 3 bases and J by 7 bases, with 19 bases between.

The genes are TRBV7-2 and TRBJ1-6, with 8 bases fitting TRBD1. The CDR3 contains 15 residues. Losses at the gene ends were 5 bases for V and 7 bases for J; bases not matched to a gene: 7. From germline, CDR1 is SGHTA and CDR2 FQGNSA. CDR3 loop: CASSLDRGENSPLHF. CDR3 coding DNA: TGTGCCAGCAGCCTCGACAGGGGCGAAAATTCACCCCTCCACTTT. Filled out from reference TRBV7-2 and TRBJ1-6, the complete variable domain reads GAGVSQSPSNKVTEKGKDVELRCDPISGHTALYWYRQSLGQGLEFLIYFQGNSAPDKSGLPSDRFSAERTGGSVSTLTIQRTQQEDSAVYLCASSLDRGENSPLHFGNGTRLTVT.

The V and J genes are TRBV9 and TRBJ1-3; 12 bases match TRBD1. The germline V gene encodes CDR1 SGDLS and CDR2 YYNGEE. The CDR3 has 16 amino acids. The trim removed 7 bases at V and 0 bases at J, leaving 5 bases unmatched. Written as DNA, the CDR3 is TGTGCCAGCGGCGGGACAGGGGGCATCTCTGGAAACACCATATATTTT. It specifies CASGGTGGISGNTIYF.

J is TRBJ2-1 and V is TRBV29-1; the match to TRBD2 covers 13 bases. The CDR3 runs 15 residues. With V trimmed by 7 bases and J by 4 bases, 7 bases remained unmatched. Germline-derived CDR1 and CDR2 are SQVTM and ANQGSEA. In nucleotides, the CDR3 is TGCAGCGCCACTAGCGGGGGGGCCAGATACAATGAGCAGTTCTTC. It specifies CSATSGGARYNEQFF.

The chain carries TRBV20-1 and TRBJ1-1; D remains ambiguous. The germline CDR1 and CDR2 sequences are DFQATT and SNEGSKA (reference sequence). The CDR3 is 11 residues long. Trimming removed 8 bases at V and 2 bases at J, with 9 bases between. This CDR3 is CSFWANTEAFF. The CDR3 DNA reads TGCAGTTTTTGGGCCAACACTGAAGCTTTCTTT.

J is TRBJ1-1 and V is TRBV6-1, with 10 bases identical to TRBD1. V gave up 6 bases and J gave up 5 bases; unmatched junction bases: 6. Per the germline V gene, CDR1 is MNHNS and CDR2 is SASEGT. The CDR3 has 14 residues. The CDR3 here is CASSVRDRGTEAFF. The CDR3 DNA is TGTGCCAGCAGCGTCCGGGACAGGGGTACTGAAGCTTTCTTT.

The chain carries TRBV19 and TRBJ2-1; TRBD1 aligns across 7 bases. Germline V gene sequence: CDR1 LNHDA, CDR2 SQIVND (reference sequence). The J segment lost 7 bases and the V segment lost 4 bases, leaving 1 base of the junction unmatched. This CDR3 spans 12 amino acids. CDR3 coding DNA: TGTGCCAGTAGTAACAGGGGAAATGAGCAGTTCTTC. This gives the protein CASSNRGNEQFF. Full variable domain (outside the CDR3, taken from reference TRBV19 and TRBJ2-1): DGGITQSPKYLFRKEGQNVTLSCEQNLNHDAMYWYRQDPGQGLRLIYYSQIVNDFQKGDIAEGYSVSREKKESFPLTVTSAQKNPTAFYLCASSNRGNEQFFGPGTRLTVL.

Written as DNA, the CDR3 is TGTGCCAGCAGCAGGGGGACAAGAGATACGCAGTATTTT. Its protein is CASSRGTRDTQYF. The chain recombines TRBV11-2 with TRBJ2-3; TRBD1 is a possible D gene (6 bases). This CDR3 region has 13 residues. Between the trimmed V and J ends, which lost 5 bases and 5 bases, there was a span of 11 bases. Germline V gives CDR1 SGHAT, CDR2 FQNNGV.

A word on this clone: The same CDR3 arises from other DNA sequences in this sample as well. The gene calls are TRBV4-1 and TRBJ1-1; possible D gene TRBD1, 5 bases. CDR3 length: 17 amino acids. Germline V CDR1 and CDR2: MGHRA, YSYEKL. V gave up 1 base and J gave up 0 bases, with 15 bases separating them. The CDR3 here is CASSQGAGGTMNTEAFF. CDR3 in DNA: TGCGCCAGCAGCCAAGGAGCGGGCGGGACGATGAACACTGAAGCTTTCTTT.

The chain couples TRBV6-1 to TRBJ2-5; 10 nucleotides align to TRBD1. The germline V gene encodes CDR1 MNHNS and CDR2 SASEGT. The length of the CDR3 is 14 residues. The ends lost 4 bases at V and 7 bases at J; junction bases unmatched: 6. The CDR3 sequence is CASSGWTGGWTQYF. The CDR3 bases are TGTGCCAGCAGTGGATGGACAGGGGGTTGGACCCAGTACTTC.

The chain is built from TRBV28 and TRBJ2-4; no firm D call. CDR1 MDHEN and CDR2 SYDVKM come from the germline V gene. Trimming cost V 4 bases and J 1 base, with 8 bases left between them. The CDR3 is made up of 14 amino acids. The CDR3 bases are TGTGCCAGCAGTTCAGTTGCTGCCAAAAACATTCAGTACTTC. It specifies CASSSVAAKNIQYF.

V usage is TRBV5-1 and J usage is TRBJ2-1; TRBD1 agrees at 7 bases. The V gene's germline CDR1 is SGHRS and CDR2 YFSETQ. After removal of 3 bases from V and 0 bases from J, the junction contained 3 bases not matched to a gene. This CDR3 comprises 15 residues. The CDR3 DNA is TGCGCCAGCAGCTCGGACAGGAGCTCCTACAATGAGCAGTTCTTC. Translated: CASSSDRSSYNEQFF. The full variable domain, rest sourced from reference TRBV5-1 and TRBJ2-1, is KAGVTQTPRYLIKTRGQQVTLSCSPISGHRSVSWYQQTPGQGLQFLFEYFSETQRNKGNFPGRFSGRQFSNSRSEMNVSTLELGDSALYLCASSSDRSSYNEQFFGPGTRLTVL.

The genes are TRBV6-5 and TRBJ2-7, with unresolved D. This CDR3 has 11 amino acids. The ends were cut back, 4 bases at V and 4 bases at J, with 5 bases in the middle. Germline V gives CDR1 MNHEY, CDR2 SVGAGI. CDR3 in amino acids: CASSSLYEQYF. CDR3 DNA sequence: TGTGCCAGCAGTTCCCTTTACGAGCAGTACTTC.

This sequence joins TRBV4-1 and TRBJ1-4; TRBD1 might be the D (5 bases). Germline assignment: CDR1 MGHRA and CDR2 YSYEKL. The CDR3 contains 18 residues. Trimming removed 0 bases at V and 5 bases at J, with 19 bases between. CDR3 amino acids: CASSQDPGRQGENEKLFF. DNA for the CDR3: TGCGCCAGCAGCCAAGATCCCGGACGGCAGGGTGAAAATGAAAAACTGTTTTTT.

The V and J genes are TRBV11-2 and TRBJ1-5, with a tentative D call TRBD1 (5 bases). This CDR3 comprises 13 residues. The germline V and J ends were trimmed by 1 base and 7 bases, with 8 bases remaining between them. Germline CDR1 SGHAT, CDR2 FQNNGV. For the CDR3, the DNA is TGTGCCAGCAGCTTAGGCAGGGAACAGCCCCAGCATTTT. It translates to CASSLGREQPQHF.

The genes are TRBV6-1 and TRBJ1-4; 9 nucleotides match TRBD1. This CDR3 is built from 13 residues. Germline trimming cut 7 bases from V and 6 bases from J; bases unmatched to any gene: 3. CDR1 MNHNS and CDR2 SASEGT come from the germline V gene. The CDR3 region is CASNRGQDEKLFF. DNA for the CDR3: TGTGCCAGCAACAGGGGGCAAGATGAAAAACTGTTTTTT.

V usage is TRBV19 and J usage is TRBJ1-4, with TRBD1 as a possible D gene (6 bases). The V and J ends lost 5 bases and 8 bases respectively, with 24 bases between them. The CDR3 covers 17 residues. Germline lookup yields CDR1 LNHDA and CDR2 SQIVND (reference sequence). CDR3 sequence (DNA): TGTGCCAGTAGTCTCCCGACAGGCCTACTGGTGGGAGAAAAACTGTTTTTT. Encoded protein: CASSLPTGLLVGEKLFF.

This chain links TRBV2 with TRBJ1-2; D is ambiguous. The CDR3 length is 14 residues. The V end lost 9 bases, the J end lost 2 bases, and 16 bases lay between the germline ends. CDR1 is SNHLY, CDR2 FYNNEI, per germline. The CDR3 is CARVQNLVNYGYTF. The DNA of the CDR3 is TGTGCCAGAGTACAGAACCTGGTAAACTATGGCTACACCTTC.